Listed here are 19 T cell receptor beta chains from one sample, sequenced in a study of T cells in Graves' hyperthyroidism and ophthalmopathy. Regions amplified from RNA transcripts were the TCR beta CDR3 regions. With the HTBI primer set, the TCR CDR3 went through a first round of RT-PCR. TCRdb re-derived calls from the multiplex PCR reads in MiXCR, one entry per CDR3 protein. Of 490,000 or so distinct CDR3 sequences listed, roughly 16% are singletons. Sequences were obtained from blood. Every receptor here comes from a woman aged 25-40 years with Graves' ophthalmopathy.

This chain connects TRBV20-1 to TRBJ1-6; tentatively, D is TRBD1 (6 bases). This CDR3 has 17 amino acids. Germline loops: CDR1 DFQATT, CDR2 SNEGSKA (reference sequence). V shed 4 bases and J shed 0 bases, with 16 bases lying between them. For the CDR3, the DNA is TGCAGTGCTATAAGAACAGGGCTGAGCTCCTATAATTCACCCCTCCACTTT. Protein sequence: CSAIRTGLSSYNSPLHF.

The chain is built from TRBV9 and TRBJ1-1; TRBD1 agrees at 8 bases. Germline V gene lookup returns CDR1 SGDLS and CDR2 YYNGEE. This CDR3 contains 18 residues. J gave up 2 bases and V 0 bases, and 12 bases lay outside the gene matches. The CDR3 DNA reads TGTGCCAGCAGCGTAGAACCGGAGATTGGACAGGGCAACACTGAAGCTTTCTTT. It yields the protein CASSVEPEIGQGNTEAFF.

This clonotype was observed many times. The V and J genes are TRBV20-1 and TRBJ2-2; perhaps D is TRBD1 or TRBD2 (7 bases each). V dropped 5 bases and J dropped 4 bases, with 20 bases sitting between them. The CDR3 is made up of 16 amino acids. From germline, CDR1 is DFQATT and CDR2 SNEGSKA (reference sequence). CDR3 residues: CSAAKRDSGFTGELFF. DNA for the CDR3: TGCAGTGCTGCTAAGCGGGACAGCGGATTCACCGGGGAGCTGTTTTTT.

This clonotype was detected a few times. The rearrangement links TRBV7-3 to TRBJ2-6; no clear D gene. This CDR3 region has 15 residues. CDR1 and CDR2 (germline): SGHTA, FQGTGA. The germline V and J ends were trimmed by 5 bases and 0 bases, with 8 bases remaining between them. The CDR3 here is CASSTQSSGANVLTF. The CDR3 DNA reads TGTGCCAGCAGCACACAGAGCTCTGGGGCCAACGTCCTGACTTTC.

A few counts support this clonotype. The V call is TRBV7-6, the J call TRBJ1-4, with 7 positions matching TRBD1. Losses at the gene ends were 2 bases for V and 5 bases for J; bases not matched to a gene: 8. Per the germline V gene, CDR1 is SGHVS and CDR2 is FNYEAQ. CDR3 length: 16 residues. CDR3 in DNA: TGTGCCAGCAGCTTATCGCGACAGGGTCGGAATGAAAAACTGTTTTTT. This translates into CASSLSRQGRNEKLFF.

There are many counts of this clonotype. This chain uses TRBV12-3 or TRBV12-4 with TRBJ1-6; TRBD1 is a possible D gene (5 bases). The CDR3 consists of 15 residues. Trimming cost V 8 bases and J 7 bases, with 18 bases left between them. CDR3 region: CASAWGGPNNSPLHF. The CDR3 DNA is TGTGCCAGCGCGTGGGGGGGTCCGAACAATTCACCCCTCCACTTT.

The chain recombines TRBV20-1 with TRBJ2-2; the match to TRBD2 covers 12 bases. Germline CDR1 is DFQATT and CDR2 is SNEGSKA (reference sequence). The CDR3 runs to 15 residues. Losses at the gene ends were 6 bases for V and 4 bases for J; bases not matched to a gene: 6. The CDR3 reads CSAFGLAGLTGELFF. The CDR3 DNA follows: TGCAGTGCCTTCGGACTAGCGGGACTCACCGGGGAGCTGTTTTTT.

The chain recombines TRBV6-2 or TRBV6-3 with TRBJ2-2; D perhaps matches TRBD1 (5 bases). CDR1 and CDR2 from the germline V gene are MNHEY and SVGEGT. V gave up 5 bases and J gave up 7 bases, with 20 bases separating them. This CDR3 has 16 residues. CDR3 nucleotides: TGTGCCAGCAGTGCATTACAAGGCGGAACAGGCGGGGAGCTGTTTTTT. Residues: CASSALQGGTGGELFF.

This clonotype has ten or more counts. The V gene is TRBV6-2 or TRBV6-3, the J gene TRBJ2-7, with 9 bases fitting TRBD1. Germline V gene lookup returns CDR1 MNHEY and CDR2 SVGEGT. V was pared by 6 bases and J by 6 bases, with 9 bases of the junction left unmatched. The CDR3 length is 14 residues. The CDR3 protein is CASRPWTGVLEQYF. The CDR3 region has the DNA TGTGCCAGCAGGCCCTGGACAGGGGTCCTCGAGCAGTACTTC.

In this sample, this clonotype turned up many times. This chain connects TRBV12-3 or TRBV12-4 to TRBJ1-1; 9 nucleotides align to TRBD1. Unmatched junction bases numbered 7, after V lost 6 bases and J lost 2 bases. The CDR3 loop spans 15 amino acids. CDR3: CASSQQGAENTEAFF. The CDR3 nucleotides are TGTGCCAGCAGCCAACAGGGGGCGGAAAACACTGAAGCTTTCTTT.

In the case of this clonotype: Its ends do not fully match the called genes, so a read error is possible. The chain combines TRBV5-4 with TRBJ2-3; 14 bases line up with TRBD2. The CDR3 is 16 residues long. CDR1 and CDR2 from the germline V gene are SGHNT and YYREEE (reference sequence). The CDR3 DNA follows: TGTGCCAGCAGCATGGGACTAGCGGGAGTGACAGGTACGCAGTATTTT. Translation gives CASSMGLAGVTGTQYF. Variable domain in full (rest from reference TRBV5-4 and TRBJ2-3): ETGVTQSPTHLIKTRGQQVTLRCSSQSGHNTVSWYQQALGQGPQFIFQYYREEENGRGNFPPRFSGLQFPNYSSELNVNALELDDSALYLCASSMGLAGVTGTQYFGPGTRLTVL.

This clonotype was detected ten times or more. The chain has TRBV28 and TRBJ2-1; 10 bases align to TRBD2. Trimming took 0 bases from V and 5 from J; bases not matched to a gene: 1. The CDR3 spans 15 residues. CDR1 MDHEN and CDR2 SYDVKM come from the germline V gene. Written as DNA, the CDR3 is TGTGCCAGCAGTTTATGGGGGACTAGCGACAATGAGCAGTTCTTC. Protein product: CASSLWGTSDNEQFF.

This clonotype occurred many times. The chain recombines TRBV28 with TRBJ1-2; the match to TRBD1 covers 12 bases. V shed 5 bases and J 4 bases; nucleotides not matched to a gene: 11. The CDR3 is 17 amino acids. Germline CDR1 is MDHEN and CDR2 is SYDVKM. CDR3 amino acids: CASSPGTGGVGPYGYTF. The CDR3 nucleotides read TGTGCCAGCAGTCCCGGGACAGGGGGCGTCGGCCCCTATGGCTACACCTTC.

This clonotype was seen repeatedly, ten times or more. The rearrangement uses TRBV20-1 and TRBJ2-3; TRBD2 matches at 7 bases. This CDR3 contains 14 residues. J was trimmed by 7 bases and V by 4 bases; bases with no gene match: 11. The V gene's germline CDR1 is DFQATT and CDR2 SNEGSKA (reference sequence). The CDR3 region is CSAKGGGSSNTQYF. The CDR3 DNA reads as TGCAGTGCTAAGGGTGGCGGGAGTTCGAATACGCAGTATTTT.

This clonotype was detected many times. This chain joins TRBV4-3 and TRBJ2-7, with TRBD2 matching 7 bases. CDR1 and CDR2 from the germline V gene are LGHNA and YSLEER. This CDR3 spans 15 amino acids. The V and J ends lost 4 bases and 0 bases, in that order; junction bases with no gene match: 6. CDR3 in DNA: TGCGCCAGCAGCCCTAGCGGCCTGCGCTCCTACGAGCAGTACTTC. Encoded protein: CASSPSGLRSYEQYF.

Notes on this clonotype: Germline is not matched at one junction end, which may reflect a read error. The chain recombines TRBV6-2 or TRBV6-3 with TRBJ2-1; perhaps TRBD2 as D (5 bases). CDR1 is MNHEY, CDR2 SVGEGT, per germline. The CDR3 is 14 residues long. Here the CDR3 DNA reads TGTACCAGCAGTATTCCCCGAGCGGCCAATGAGCAGTTCTTC. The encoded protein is CTSSIPRAANEQFF.

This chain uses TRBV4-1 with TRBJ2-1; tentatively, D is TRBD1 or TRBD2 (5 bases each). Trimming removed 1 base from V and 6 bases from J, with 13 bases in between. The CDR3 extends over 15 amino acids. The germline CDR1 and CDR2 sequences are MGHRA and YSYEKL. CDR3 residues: CASSQVLGTSNEQFF. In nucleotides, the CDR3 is TGCGCCAGCAGCCAAGTTTTGGGGACGAGCAATGAGCAGTTCTTC.

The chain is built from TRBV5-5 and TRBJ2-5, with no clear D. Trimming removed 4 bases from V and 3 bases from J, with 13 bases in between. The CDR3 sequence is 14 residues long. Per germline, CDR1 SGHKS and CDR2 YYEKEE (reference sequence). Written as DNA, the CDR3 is TGTGCCAGCAGCCTCACAGCTACTGAAGAGACCCAGTACTTC. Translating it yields CASSLTATEETQYF.

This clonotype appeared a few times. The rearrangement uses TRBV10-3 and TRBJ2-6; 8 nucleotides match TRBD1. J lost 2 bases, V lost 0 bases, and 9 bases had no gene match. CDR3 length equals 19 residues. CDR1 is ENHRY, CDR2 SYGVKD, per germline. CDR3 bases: TGTGCCATCAGTGAGTCGGCGGCAGGGGGCATCGCTGGGGCCAACGTCCTGACTTTC. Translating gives CAISESAAGGIAGANVLTF.